These 15 T cell receptor beta chains came from one sample sequenced in a study of cytomegalovirus exposure and HLA in healthy donors. Vbeta (60) and Jbeta (13) primers were used in the PCR. The table came from immunoSEQ multiplex PCR; TCRdb's copy has only in-frame clones and leaves some out. The table shows around 120,000 clones, with approximately 80% occurring only once. The specimen was PBMCs. These receptor sequences come from a female donor in good health and CMV-seropositive.

This chain uses TRBV6-5 with TRBJ2-5; 9 nucleotides line up with TRBD2. This CDR3 is 16 amino acids long. J was trimmed by 2 bases and V by 4 bases; bases with no gene match: 8. The germline gives CDR1 MNHEY, CDR2 SVGAGI. The CDR3 spells CASSSGLANTQETQYF. In DNA form, the CDR3 reads TGTGCCAGCAGTTCCGGACTAGCGAATACTCAAGAGACCCAGTACTTC.

This chain connects TRBV10-3 to TRBJ1-2; 8 bases line up with TRBD1. The CDR3 runs to 14 residues. The trim removed 6 bases at V and 4 bases at J, leaving 7 bases unmatched. The germline V gene has CDR1 ENHRY and CDR2 SYGVKD. The CDR3 bases are TGTGCCATCAGCCCGACAGGGGTTGGCTATGGCTACACCTTC. It yields the protein CAISPTGVGYGYTF.

The V gene is TRBV27, the J gene TRBJ2-1; 12 nucleotides agree with TRBD2. The length of the CDR3 is 14 residues. Germline V gene sequence: CDR1 MNHEY, CDR2 SMNVEV (reference sequence). V was pared by 5 bases and J by 9 bases, with 5 bases of the junction left unmatched. CDR3 sequence reads: CASSILAGGSEQFF. The CDR3 DNA reads TGTGCCAGCAGTATACTAGCGGGGGGAAGTGAGCAGTTCTTC.

This clone showed up just a few times. The rearrangement joins TRBV7-3 to TRBJ1-1; D not resolved. CDR1 and CDR2 (germline): SGHTA, FQGTGA. The CDR3 is 14 residues long. V was pared by 2 bases and J by 1 base, with 8 bases between. The CDR3 sequence is CASSLGGRNTEAFF. CDR3 coding DNA: TGTGCCAGCAGCTTAGGCGGCCGGAACACTGAAGCTTTCTTT.

The chain uses TRBV11-2 and TRBJ2-5, with D perhaps matching TRBD1 (5 bases). Trimming stripped 5 bases from V and 2 bases from J, with 12 bases between. CDR1 and CDR2 (germline): SGHAT, FQNNGV. The CDR3 is 14 amino acids. Here the CDR3 reads CASSDHRSQETQYF. CDR3 bases: TGTGCCAGCAGCGACCACAGGTCTCAAGAGACCCAGTACTTC.

The gene calls are TRBV5-8 and TRBJ1-2; D is unclear. V was clipped by 3 bases and J by 4 bases, with 19 bases between them. The germline V gene encodes CDR1 SGHTS and CDR2 YDEGEE. The CDR3 covers 16 residues. The CDR3: CASSSRMTPPGYGYTF. The DNA for the CDR3 is TGTGCCAGCAGCTCCCGGATGACTCCGCCCGGCTATGGCTACACCTTC.

The chain uses TRBV18 and TRBJ2-3, with TRBD2 matching over 10 bases. Germline V CDR1 and CDR2: KGHSH, LQKENI. V lost 4 bases and J lost 2; bases outside the gene matches: 12. The CDR3 covers 18 residues. In DNA, the CDR3 is TGTGCCAGCTCACAACGACAGACTAGCGGGTCCTTCACAGATACGCAGTATTTT. Its translation is CASSQRQTSGSFTDTQYF.

The V call is TRBV10-1, the J call TRBJ1-2, with D hard to call. V was trimmed by 11 bases and J by 6 bases, leaving 10 bases between them. The CDR3 extends over 10 amino acids. Germline V gives CDR1 WNHNN, CDR2 SYGVQD (reference sequence). Here the CDR3 DNA reads TGCGCCGGGAAGGGAGATGGCTACACCTTC. Translating gives CAGKGDGYTF.

The CDR3 DNA reads TGTGCCTGGAGTGTAGAGTATCGGCGGGATCAGCCCCAGCATTTT. The encoded protein is CAWSVEYRRDQPQHF. This chain uses TRBV30 with TRBJ1-5; D gene unclear. The CDR3 is made up of 15 amino acids. Trimming took 0 bases from V and 5 from J, leaving 14 bases between them. CDR1 and CDR2 from the germline V gene are GTSNPN and SVGIG (reference sequence).

The chain has TRBV28 and TRBJ2-2; D ambiguous. Between the trimmed V and J ends, which lost 5 bases and 4 bases, there was a span of 5 bases. This CDR3 contains 12 residues. Germline CDR1 and CDR2: MDHEN and SYDVKM. CDR3 nucleotides: TGTGCCAGCAGTACCGGCACCGGGGAGCTGTTTTTT. It is translated as CASSTGTGELFF. The complete variable domain, with remaining parts taken from reference TRBV28 and TRBJ2-2, reads DVKVTQSSRYLVKRTGEKVFLECVQDMDHENMFWYRQDPGLGLRLIYFSYDVKMKEKGDIPEGYSVSREKKERFSLILESASTNQTSMYLCASSTGTGELFFGEGSRLTVL.

This chain uses TRBV5-1 with TRBJ2-3, with 9 positions matching TRBD2. Unmatched junction bases numbered 4, after V lost 0 bases and J lost 2 bases. The CDR3 extends over 16 amino acids. CDR1 is SGHRS, CDR2 YFSETQ, per germline. CDR3 nucleotide sequence: TGCGCCAGCAGCTTGGTCCTAGCGGGGTCCACAGATACGCAGTATTTT. Protein sequence: CASSLVLAGSTDTQYF.

This clone was detected a few times. V and J are TRBV13 and TRBJ1-2; 9 positions match TRBD1. Germline V gene sequence: CDR1 PRHDT, CDR2 FYEKMQ (reference sequence). V was pared by 1 base and J by 5 bases, with 8 bases of the junction left unmatched. This CDR3 is 16 amino acids long. In nucleotides, the CDR3 is TGTGCCAGCAGCTTAGCCGGGGACAGGGCTGAGTATGGCTACACCTTC. It yields the protein CASSLAGDRAEYGYTF.

This clone has only one observation. This chain joins TRBV9 and TRBJ2-7, with a weak D call TRBD1 (6 bases). Germline V gives CDR1 SGDLS, CDR2 YYNGEE. V was clipped by 4 bases and J by 3 bases, with 17 bases between them. The CDR3 loop spans 15 amino acids. The CDR3 here is CASSPSLGRGYEQYF. The CDR3 region has the DNA TGTGCCAGCAGCCCTAGCTTAGGCAGGGGCTACGAGCAGTACTTC.

This clone has a single count. The chain employs TRBV19 and TRBJ2-7, with TRBD1 matching 7 bases. The CDR3 spans 17 residues. CDR1 and CDR2 (germline): LNHDA, SQIVND (reference sequence). V lost 5 bases and J lost 0; bases outside the gene matches: 13. The CDR3 coding sequence is TGTGCCAGTAGTTCCCGGACGGACAGGAACAGCTCCTACGAGCAGTACTTC. Encoded protein: CASSSRTDRNSSYEQYF. Variable domain in full (rest from reference TRBV19 and TRBJ2-7): DGGITQSPKYLFRKEGQNVTLSCEQNLNHDAMYWYRQDPGQGLRLIYYSQIVNDFQKGDIAEGYSVSREKKESFPLTVTSAQKNPTAFYLCASSSRTDRNSSYEQYFGPGTRLTVT.

The rearrangement uses TRBV10-1 and TRBJ2-7, with TRBD1 as a possible D gene (6 bases). Trimming cost V 6 bases and J 5 bases, with 8 bases left between them. The germline gives CDR1 WNHNN, CDR2 SYGVQD (reference sequence). There are 11 residues in the CDR3. The CDR3 bases are TGCGCCAGCAGCAGGGGTCACGAGCAGTACTTC. It is translated as CASSRGHEQYF.